The source of this T cell receptor (beta chain) is a study of cytomegalovirus exposure and HLA in healthy donors. Study context: The same platform was used for the 120 or so validation repertoires as for the approximately 670 first-cohort repertoires, as reported in a later analysis. Study-wide results and limits: Using the classifier, cytomegalovirus status was reportedly diagnosed with high specificity and sensitivity. The dataset shows that most TCR sequences were rare, while some public TCRs occurred in many donors. There were 164 TCR beta chains listed as cytomegalovirus-associated.

As to this clone: Antigen specificity is unknown.

The germline V gene has CDR1 MNHNY and CDR2 SVGAGI (reference sequence). V lost 5 bases and J lost 1, with 17 bases in between. The CDR3 is made up of 16 amino acids. The protocol was immunoSEQ multiplex PCR, while the TCRdb copy is restricted to in-frame clones and leaves out a portion. The sample lists approximately 300,000 clones; around 86% were seen once. The chain recombines TRBV6-6 with TRBJ1-1; possibly TRBD1 for D (5 bases). The sample consisted of PBMCs. The sequence came from a woman aged 18-29 years in good health and CMV-seronegative. The CDR3 DNA reads TGTGCCAGCAGTGGGTACAGGTGGAATTCGAACACTGAAGCTTTCTTT. Translated, it gives CASSGYRWNSNTEAFF.